This TCR beta chain was captured in a study of T cell responses to AZD1222 COVID-19 vaccine. Whole-study results and caveats: Most donors were white British, females outnumbered males, and clonal diversity was possibly underestimated. The study sampled repertoires only after the peak T cell response.

On this clone: As yet, its antigen is unknown.

The CDR3 covers 16 residues. V lost 2 bases and J 3 bases, leaving 14 bases between the germline ends. Per the germline V gene, CDR1 is MNHNS and CDR2 is SASEGT. TCRdb keeps only in-frame clones here, not all; method: immunoSEQ multiplex PCR. The sample lists about 150,000 clones; roughly 90% were seen once. Here the sequenced sample was peripheral blood, taken on day 0 of MenACWY control vaccination. The chain couples TRBV6-1 to TRBJ1-5; D unresolved. The receptor's source is an adult in good health. The CDR3 reads CASSELIDAPNQPQHF. In nucleotides, the CDR3 is TGTGCCAGCAGTGAATTGATCGATGCCCCCAATCAGCCCCAGCATTTT.